A selection of T cell receptor beta chains follows, all from one sample in a study of shared clonotypes between healthy human individuals. Data came from immunoSEQ multiplex PCR; TCRdb stores just in-frame clones and leaves some out. Among some 2,100,000 clones, 85% to 95% were seen once, and the ten largest hold over 1.5%. The sequencing sample was made of naive CD8+ T cells from PBMCs. Receptors originate from a man aged 18 to 29 in good health. Some clones in this sample may be carry-over from other donors' samples. CDR3s leave out the opening cysteine and the closing phenylalanine or tryptophan. Fields, in order: V gene, J gene, CDR3 protein.

>TRBV19|TRBJ1-1
ASSARTEAF
>TRBV30|TRBJ2-3
AWSLTGAVADTQY
>TRBV6-1|TRBJ1-5
ASRDYNQPQH
>TRBV19|TRBJ1-1
ASSIYPLNRAGMNTEAF
>TRBV7-9|TRBJ2-7
ASSLDSTFYEQY
>TRBV7-9|TRBJ1-2
ASSDTGLHYGYT
>TRBV27|TRBJ2-1
ASSLSSRAYNEQF
>TRBV9|TRBJ2-1
ASSVEGGRFHYNEQF
>TRBV9|TRBJ2-5
ASSSTTETQY
>TRBV6-5|TRBJ1-1
ASIKTGAGDYRAF
>TRBV28|TRBJ2-7
ASSPTLGGTYEQY
>TRBV27|TRBJ2-1
ASSLFWRLAEYNEQF
>TRBV11-3|TRBJ2-6
ASSRQGSGANVLT
>TRBV5-1|TRBJ2-1
ASSLGYASEQF
>TRBV5-6|TRBJ2-7
ASSYGDSPSYEQY
>TRBV7-6|TRBJ2-1
ASSADRGNEQF
>TRBV6-1|TRBJ2-7
ASVDRWDEQY
>TRBV28|TRBJ2-5
ASTPPWLAGERKTQY
>TRBV7-2|TRBJ1-5
ASSSDRGRSQPQH
>TRBV13|TRBJ2-2
ASNPGAGGELF
>TRBV19|TRBJ1-1
ASSPLDTEAF